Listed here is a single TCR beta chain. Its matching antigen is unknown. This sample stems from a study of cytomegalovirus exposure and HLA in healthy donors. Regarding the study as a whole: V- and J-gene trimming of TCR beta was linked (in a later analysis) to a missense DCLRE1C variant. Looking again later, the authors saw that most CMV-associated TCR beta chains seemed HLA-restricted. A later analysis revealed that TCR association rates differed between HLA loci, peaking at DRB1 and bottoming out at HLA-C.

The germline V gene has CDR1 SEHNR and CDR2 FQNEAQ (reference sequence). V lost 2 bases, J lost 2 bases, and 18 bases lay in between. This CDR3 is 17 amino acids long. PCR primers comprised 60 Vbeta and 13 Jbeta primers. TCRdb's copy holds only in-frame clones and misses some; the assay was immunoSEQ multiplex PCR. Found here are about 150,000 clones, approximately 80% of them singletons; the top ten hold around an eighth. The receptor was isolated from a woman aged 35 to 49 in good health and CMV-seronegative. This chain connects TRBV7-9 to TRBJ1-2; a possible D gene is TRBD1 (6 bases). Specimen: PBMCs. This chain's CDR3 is CASSLSNEQGLNYGYTF. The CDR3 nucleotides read TGTGCCAGCAGCTTATCGAATGAACAGGGTCTAAACTATGGCTACACCTTC. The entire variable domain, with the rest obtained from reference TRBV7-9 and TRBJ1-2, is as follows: DTGVSQNPRHKITKRGQNVTFRCDPISEHNRLYWYRQTLGQGPEFLTYFQNEAQLEKSRLLSDRFSAERPKGSFSTLEIQRTEQGDSAMYLCASSLSNEQGLNYGYTFGSGTRLTVV.